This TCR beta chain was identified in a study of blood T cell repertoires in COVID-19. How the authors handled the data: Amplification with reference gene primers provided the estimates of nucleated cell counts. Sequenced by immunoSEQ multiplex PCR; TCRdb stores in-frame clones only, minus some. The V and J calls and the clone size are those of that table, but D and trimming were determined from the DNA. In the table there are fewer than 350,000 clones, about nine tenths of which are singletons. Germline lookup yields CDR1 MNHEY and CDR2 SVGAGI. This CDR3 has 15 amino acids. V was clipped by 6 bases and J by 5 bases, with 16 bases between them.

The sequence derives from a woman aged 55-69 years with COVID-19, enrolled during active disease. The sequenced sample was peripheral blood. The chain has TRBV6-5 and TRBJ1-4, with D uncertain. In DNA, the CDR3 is TGTGCCAGCAGCGACCGAACAGCGGGGAATGAAAAACTGTTTTTT. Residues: CASSDRTAGNEKLFF.